These 19 T cell receptor beta chains were sequenced from one sample in a study of cytomegalovirus exposure and HLA in healthy donors. Vbeta (60) and Jbeta (13) primers were used in the PCR. Some clones are missing from TCRdb's copy, which holds only in-frame ones; the method was immunoSEQ multiplex PCR. This sample has 150,000 to 180,000 clones, with around 80% found just once. Sequencing input: PBMCs. The receptors shown here come from a middle-aged woman in good health and CMV-seronegative.

In this sample, this clone turned up a few times. V and J are TRBV6-6 and TRBJ1-2; 8 positions match TRBD1. Germline V CDR1 and CDR2: MNHNY, SVGAGI (reference sequence). V dropped 8 bases and J dropped 2; count of bases not matched to a gene: 1. This CDR3 is 12 amino acids long. The CDR3 here is CASGTGNYGYTF. The CDR3 bases are TGTGCCAGCGGGACAGGCAACTATGGCTACACCTTC.

The chain has TRBV6-4 and TRBJ2-3, with D possibly being TRBD2 (6 bases). The CDR3 runs to 13 residues. Trimming pared 5 bases from V and 4 bases from J, leaving 10 bases between. CDR1 and CDR2 (germline): MRHNA, SNTAGT. The CDR3 DNA is TGTGCCAGCAGTCTAGCGTTGGCAGATACGCAGTATTTT. It translates to CASSLALADTQYF.

The CDR3 loop is CATLRPQRGTYEQYF. CDR3 DNA sequence: TGTGCCACTCTCCGCCCCCAGCGGGGGACCTACGAGCAGTACTTC. The chain joins TRBV6-6 to TRBJ2-7; 8 bases agree with TRBD2. V dropped 10 bases and J dropped 2; count of bases not matched to a gene: 13. Germline V gives CDR1 MNHNY, CDR2 SVGAGI (reference sequence). This CDR3 is 15 amino acids long.

The gene calls are TRBV11-2 and TRBJ2-7, with TRBD1 identical over 8 bases. The V and J ends lost 4 bases and 7 bases, in that order; junction bases with no gene match: 3. Germline loops: CDR1 SGHAT, CDR2 FQNNGV. CDR3 length: 12 residues. This CDR3 is CASSSGGWEQYF. The CDR3, as DNA: TGTGCCAGCAGCTCAGGGGGCTGGGAGCAGTACTTC.

V gene TRBV4-1 combines with J gene TRBJ2-5, with 11 bases identical to TRBD2. The trim removed 4 bases at V and 0 bases at J, leaving 10 bases unmatched. Looked up from germline, CDR1 is MGHRA and CDR2 is YSYEKL. The CDR3 loop spans 18 amino acids. The CDR3 loop is CASSPMGLADQYQETQYF. The CDR3 DNA reads as TGCGCCAGCAGCCCAATGGGACTAGCGGATCAGTACCAAGAGACCCAGTACTTC.

V and J are TRBV6-1 and TRBJ1-1; tentative D call: TRBD1 (6 bases). The V gene lost 6 bases and the J gene lost 0 bases, with 14 bases spanning the gap. Germline V gives CDR1 MNHNS, CDR2 SASEGT. The CDR3 covers 15 residues. In nucleotides, the CDR3 is TGTGCCAGCAGCCGATCGGACAGCATGAACACTGAAGCTTTCTTT. Translated, it gives CASSRSDSMNTEAFF.

This chain joins TRBV29-1 and TRBJ1-2; no reliable D call. The germline V gene has CDR1 SQVTM and CDR2 ANQGSEA. CDR3 length: 11 amino acids. The V and J ends lost 2 bases and 8 bases respectively, with 9 bases between them. The chain's CDR3 is CSVEIREGYTF. The DNA for the CDR3 is TGCAGCGTTGAAATCCGTGAGGGCTACACCTTC.

The table lists this clone with a few counts. The chain links TRBV6-4 to TRBJ1-1; D ambiguous. CDR3 size: 15 residues. V gave up 3 bases and J gave up 0 bases, with 11 bases separating them. Germline CDR1 MRHNA, CDR2 SNTAGT. CDR3 region: CASSESGSMNTEAFF. CDR3 nucleotides: TGTGCCAGCAGTGAAAGCGGTTCCATGAACACTGAAGCTTTCTTT.

The genes are TRBV10-3 and TRBJ2-1, with TRBD2 as a possible D gene (5 bases). Between the trimmed V and J ends, which lost 6 bases and 7 bases, there was a span of 16 bases. This CDR3 has 14 amino acids. Germline CDR1 ENHRY, CDR2 SYGVKD. CDR3 in amino acids: CAISPDPGWNEQFF. The CDR3, as DNA: TGTGCCATCAGCCCTGATCCGGGGTGGAATGAGCAGTTCTTC.

The V and J genes are TRBV19 and TRBJ2-5; possibly TRBD2 for D (6 bases). Germline values: CDR1 LNHDA, CDR2 SQIVND (reference sequence). This CDR3 has 16 residues. With 5 bases removed from V and 2 bases from J, the gap between germline ends came to 18 bases. In DNA, the CDR3 is TGTGCCAGTAGTCTCCTGCTGGCGGGAAAACAAGAGACCCAGTACTTC. Protein: CASSLLLAGKQETQYF.

The table lists this clone with a few counts. This rearrangement joins TRBV29-1 to TRBJ2-7; D perhaps matches TRBD2 (5 bases). Germline assignment: CDR1 SQVTM and CDR2 ANQGSEA. CDR3 size: 11 residues. Trimming took off 7 bases at V and 3 bases at J, with 10 bases between the two ends. As DNA, the CDR3 is TGCAGCGCGAGGGTAGTCTACGAGCAGTACTTC. Translating gives CSARVVYEQYF.

This clone came up once. The chain is built from TRBV6-1 and TRBJ1-2; 8 bases are a match to TRBD1. This CDR3 has 13 residues. The germline V gene has CDR1 MNHNS and CDR2 SASEGT. J gave up 7 bases and V 1 base, and 2 bases lay outside the gene matches. The CDR3 sequence is CASSEVTGVGYTF. DNA of the CDR3: TGTGCCAGCAGTGAAGTGACAGGGGTTGGCTACACCTTC.

This chain links TRBV2 with TRBJ1-2, with TRBD1 matching over 7 bases. V shed 6 bases, J shed 1 base, and the junction held 5 bases outside the gene matches. Germline CDR1 and CDR2: SNHLY and FYNNEI. The CDR3 extends over 14 amino acids. CDR3 in DNA: TGTGCCAGCAGGTCCGGGACAGTTAACTATGGCTACACCTTC. Protein product: CASRSGTVNYGYTF.

This sequence joins TRBV25-1 and TRBJ2-7, with D hard to call. The CDR3 consists of 13 residues. Looked up from germline, CDR1 is MGHDK and CDR2 is SYGVNS. V was pared by 4 bases and J by 1 base, with 8 bases between. CDR3 bases: TGTGCCAGCAGTGGTGGGCAGTCCTACGAGCAGTACTTC. This codes for CASSGGQSYEQYF.

The chain joins TRBV6-5 to TRBJ2-7; D might be TRBD2 (5 bases). The CDR3 consists of 13 residues. The V and J ends lost 2 bases and 6 bases respectively, with 11 bases between them. CDR1 is MNHEY, CDR2 SVGAGI, per germline. CDR3 protein: CASSYEGKGEQYF. As DNA, the CDR3 is TGTGCCAGCAGTTACGAGGGAAAAGGCGAGCAGTACTTC.

The chain couples TRBV2 to TRBJ1-1; 7 bases fit TRBD1. The V and J ends lost 7 bases and 6 bases, in that order; junction bases with no gene match: 5. Germline lookup yields CDR1 SNHLY and CDR2 FYNNEI. CDR3 length equals 12 residues. CDR3 amino acids: CASTEGAAEAFF. The CDR3 coding sequence is TGTGCCAGCACTGAGGGGGCGGCTGAAGCTTTCTTT.

V and J are TRBV13 and TRBJ2-7; 9 positions agree with TRBD1. Losses at the gene ends were 2 bases for V and 3 bases for J; bases not matched to a gene: 5. The germline V gene encodes CDR1 PRHDT and CDR2 FYEKMQ (reference sequence). This CDR3 has 15 amino acids. The CDR3 nucleotides are TGTGCCAGCAGCTTATACGGACAGGGGTTCTACGAGCAGTACTTC. Its protein product is CASSLYGQGFYEQYF. Complete variable domain (other parts from reference TRBV13 and TRBJ2-7): AAGVIQSPRHLIKEKRETATLKCYPIPRHDTVYWYQQGPGQDPQFLISFYEKMQSDKGSIPDRFSAQQFSDYHSELNMSSLELGDSALYFCASSLYGQGFYEQYFGPGTRLTVT.

V usage is TRBV11-3 and J usage is TRBJ2-7, with D perhaps matching TRBD1 (6 bases). V was pared by 5 bases and J by 4 bases, with 15 bases between. Germline CDR1 and CDR2: SGHNT and YENEEA. The CDR3 length is 14 residues. CDR3 sequence reads: CASSRQEGEYEQYF. For the CDR3, the DNA is TGTGCCAGCAGCCGCCAAGAGGGGGAATACGAGCAGTACTTC. The full variable domain, its missing parts supplied by reference TRBV11-3 and TRBJ2-7, is EAGVVQSPRYKIIEKKQPVAFWCNPISGHNTLYWYLQNLGQGPELLIRYENEEAVDDSQLPKDRFSAERLKGVDSTLKIQPAELGDSAVYLCASSRQEGEYEQYFGPGTRLTVT.

This clone occurred a few times. V and J are TRBV11-3 and TRBJ2-7; 12 bases line up with TRBD2. V shed 4 bases and J 3 bases; nucleotides not matched to a gene: 4. CDR1 and CDR2 from the germline V gene are SGHNT and YENEEA. There are 15 residues in the CDR3. CDR3 coding DNA: TGTGCCAGCAGCTCCGGACTAGCGGGAAGCTACGAGCAGTACTTC. Translation: CASSSGLAGSYEQYF.